This TCR beta chain stems from a study of T cell repertoires in cytomegalovirus infection (dated by TCRdb to between 2018 and 2020). For the wider study: Peptide stimulations targeted recently identified HLA-C-restricted CMV epitopes, whose presentation resists viral immunomodulation, together with well-studied HLA-B-restricted epitopes. The HLA type of each donor mattered for the analysis, because public TCR beta signatures pointed to carriage of CMV infection along with the matching HLA type. What the research found in general, with its limitations: In both this cohort and an independent approximately 400-donor cohort, the cumulative frequency of public TCR beta family members distinguished carriers of CMV infection plus the relevant HLA type. The ex vivo response was dominated by HLA-C-restricted CMV-specific TCR beta clonotypes, which also provided the single most frequent clonotype in two of eight donors.

A few counts support this clonotype. It lacks a known antigen. Base qualities are missing; no much larger clone stands one base away. Sequenced on an Illumina HiSeq 1500. The public reads were run again by TCRdb, first through fastp at Q25 and then through MiXCR, and only productive beta chains were kept. Identical CDR3 proteins give one entry, which carries the most common genes and DNA. The sample table lists about 830,000 distinct CDR3 sequences, about 30% of them with a count of one. 9.5% to 15% of the sample comes from the top ten. V was cut back by 1 base and J by 5 bases, leaving a gap of 6 bases between them. For CDR1 and CDR2, the germline V gene (reference sequence) lists SEHNR and FQNEAQ. Counted from cysteine to phenylalanine, this CDR3 has 14 amino acids. The only DNA kept is the CDR3, 42 bases in frame from the first base. The treatment or condition label here, explained by the study, means: in vitro stimulation with specific CMV peptide epitopes to enrich CMV-specific T cells.

The sequence came from a human donor in good health (CMV status not recorded). Some clones in this sample may be carry-over from other donors' samples. The chain joins TRBV7-9 to TRBJ2-6; the D gene assignment is ambiguous. The sequencing used cultured CD8+ T cells from PBMCs, collected from culture after CMV antigen stimulation. In nucleotide form, the sequence is TGTGCCAGCAGCTTAGTGGCTAGGGCCAACGTCCTGACTTTC. Its translation reads: CASSLVARANVLTF.